The TCR beta chain under discussion was sequenced for a study (dated by TCRdb to about 2016). Study-level background: The origins of HIV persistence were investigated in individuals who naturally controlled HIV infection.

V and J lose 2 bases and 2 bases, and a span of 15 bases separates them. Spanning cysteine to phenylalanine, the CDR3 consists of 17 amino acids. Just CDR3 DNA is preserved here, 51 bases in frame from base 1. Looking up the germline V gene yields CDR1 MGHRA and CDR2 YSYEKL. This clonotype was picked up a small number of times. What this receptor recognizes is not known. Base-call qualities are not available, and no considerably larger clone is one nucleotide away. Library prep was done by 5' RACE. The reads were generated on an Illumina HiSeq 2000. TCRdb itself trimmed the public reads at Q25 with fastp, ran MiXCR and retained productive beta chains. Every entry covers one CDR3 protein and lists the most common genes and DNA from its rows. The sample table shows around 1,400 distinct CDR3 sequences, and 6.5% to 9% are seen once. 13% of the sample is held by the ten biggest clonotypes.

Recombination connected TRBV4-1 to TRBJ2-2, with TRBD2 tentatively as D gene (5 bases match). The sample taken for sequencing was central memory T cells from blood PBMCs. The sample's cell subset or site label, in plain terms: central memory CD4+ T cells. This TCR derives from a male donor with HIV. The CDR3 has the sequence CASSQRVGVANTGELFF. The base sequence is TGCGCCAGCAGCCAAAGGGTCGGGGTCGCCAACACCGGGGAGCTGTTTTTT.